The clone carrying this T cell receptor beta chain was detected ten times or more. Its antigen is not identified. The genomic DNA TCR beta CDR3 region underwent two rounds of multiplex PCR. Every TRBV and TRBJ gene had its own specific primer in first-round PCR. MiXCR, run by TCRdb on the multiplex PCR reads, gives a single entry per CDR3 protein. Of approximately 16,000 distinct CDR3 sequences listed, over 25% were seen once; the top ten hold roughly 30%. The data are from a study of prognosis after radiotherapy for stage I lung cancer. Study as a whole: Around twelve patients' tumors were adenocarcinoma, and more than 5 patients' tumors were squamous cell carcinoma. No patients got concurrent therapy with stereotactic body radiotherapy. Study-wide results and limits: It was reported that patients with metastases and those without them differed in TRBV and TRBJ gene usage.

The V gene lost 2 bases and the J gene lost 0 bases, with 11 bases spanning the gap. The CDR3 contains 17 residues. Germline CDR1 is LNHDA and CDR2 is SQIVND (reference sequence). On CT and PET/CT, all patients were node-negative, and none had prior chemotherapy, radiotherapy or other malignancies. The J gene is TRBJ2-6, the V gene TRBV19; a weak D match, TRBD1 (5 bases). The sequence was obtained from a donor aged 50 or older with non-small cell lung cancer. Sequenced material: PBMCs, taken before or after stereotactic body radiation therapy (not recorded which). The CDR3 loop reads CASSILRQSSGANVLTF. The CDR3 DNA reads as TGTGCCAGTAGTATATTGAGACAGAGCTCTGGGGCCAACGTCCTGACTTTC.